This entry lists 21 T cell receptor beta chains sequenced from one sample in a study of shared clonotypes between healthy human individuals. Assay: immunoSEQ multiplex PCR; the TCRdb copy retains only in-frame clones and omits some. Of approximately 1.9 million clones listed, about 93% are singletons. It was CD45RO-negative cells, positively selected for CCR7, that made up naive CD8 cells, with terminally differentiated effector memory CD45RA+ cells excluded. Sequencing was carried out using naive CD8+ T cells from PBMCs. The receptor source for this set is a young man in good health. Some clones in this sample may be carry-over from other donors' samples.

V and J are TRBV28 and TRBJ2-1; TRBD2 might be the D (6 bases). Germline loops: CDR1 MDHEN, CDR2 SYDVKM. This CDR3 has 14 amino acids. Trimming left V 4 bases short and J 9 bases short, with 16 bases between. The CDR3 bases are TGTGCCAGCAGTTCGACTAGGCGGGGAAGTGAGCAGTTCTTC. Protein: CASSSTRRGSEQFF.

This rearrangement joins TRBV2 to TRBJ2-7; possible D gene TRBD1, 6 bases. CDR1 is SNHLY and CDR2 is FYNNEI in the germline V gene. The CDR3 loop spans 16 amino acids. Trimming pared 7 bases from V and 6 bases from J, leaving 25 bases between. CDR3 residues: CASMVPPSGRGGEQYF. In DNA form, the CDR3 reads TGTGCCAGCATGGTTCCCCCCTCGGGTCGAGGGGGCGAGCAGTACTTC.

Details on this clone: Within the sample, other DNA sequences also encode this same CDR3. V and J are TRBV5-4 and TRBJ2-7; D may be TRBD2 (6 bases). V shed 4 bases and J shed 2 bases, with 13 bases lying between them. This CDR3 has 14 residues. Germline V CDR1 and CDR2: SGHNT, YYREEE (reference sequence). This CDR3 is CASSPGTGAYEQYF. CDR3 sequence (DNA): TGTGCCAGCAGCCCTGGGACTGGCGCCTACGAGCAGTACTTC.

The chain links TRBV9 to TRBJ1-2, with D perhaps TRBD1 (5 bases). The CDR3 contains 14 residues. V lost 4 bases and J lost 6, with 16 bases in between. Germline V gene data show CDR1 as SGDLS and CDR2 as YYNGEE. CDR3 protein: CASSPWGRPDGYTF. The CDR3 DNA reads TGTGCCAGCAGCCCGTGGGGCAGGCCTGATGGCTACACCTTC. Variable domain in full (rest from reference TRBV9 and TRBJ1-2): DSGVTQTPKHLITATGQRVTLRCSPRSGDLSVYWYQQSLDQGLQFLIQYYNGEERAKGNILERFSAQQFPDLHSELNLSSLELGDSALYFCASSPWGRPDGYTFGSGTRLTVV.

The chain recombines TRBV28 with TRBJ2-3; maybe TRBD2 (5 bases). From germline, CDR1 is MDHEN and CDR2 SYDVKM. V was shortened by 3 bases and J by 1 base, with 17 bases between the two germline ends. The CDR3 totals 17 residues. The CDR3 sequence is CASSLDLAPVGTDTQYF. The CDR3 DNA reads TGTGCCAGCAGTTTGGATCTAGCCCCGGTTGGCACAGATACGCAGTATTTT.

This rearrangement joins TRBV7-9 to TRBJ1-5; D unclear. The CDR3 contains 14 residues. Germline V gene sequence: CDR1 SEHNR, CDR2 FQNEAQ (reference sequence). The V gene lost 1 base and the J gene lost 4 bases, with 8 bases spanning the gap. For the CDR3, the DNA is TGTGCCAGCAGCTTAGGTCAAATGAATCAGCCCCAGCATTTT. Translation gives CASSLGQMNQPQHF.

The chain is built from TRBV6-1 and TRBJ1-5; maybe TRBD1 (5 bases). The CDR3 is made up of 15 amino acids. Germline CDR1 and CDR2: MNHNS and SASEGT. Trimming took off 7 bases at V and 9 bases at J, with 22 bases between the two ends. The CDR3 sequence: CASTEGVGKTRPQHF. CDR3 nucleotide sequence: TGTGCCAGCACCGAAGGGGTGGGGAAGACCCGGCCCCAGCATTTT.

The chain joins TRBV6-1 to TRBJ2-4, with D perhaps TRBD1 or TRBD2 (5 bases each). From germline, CDR1 is MNHNS and CDR2 SASEGT. CDR3 length equals 13 residues. V lost 4 bases and J 4 bases, leaving 8 bases between the germline ends. The DNA for the CDR3 is TGTGCCAGCAGTGCGGGGCCGAAAAACATTCAGTACTTC. This gives the protein CASSAGPKNIQYF.

The chain carries TRBV7-6 and TRBJ2-4; weak D call: TRBD1 (6 bases). The CDR3 length is 16 residues. V was trimmed by 5 bases and J by 5 bases, leaving 19 bases between them. From germline, CDR1 is SGHVS and CDR2 FNYEAQ. The CDR3, as DNA: TGTGCCAGCAGCCCTAGGACAGCGGAAGGAGAAAACATTCAGTACTTC. Translated, it gives CASSPRTAEGENIQYF.

The rearrangement joins TRBV7-9 to TRBJ1-2; no reliable D call. This CDR3 spans 14 amino acids. V was shortened by 1 base and J by 8 bases, with 14 bases between the two germline ends. Per the germline V gene, CDR1 is SEHNR and CDR2 is FQNEAQ (reference sequence). The CDR3 spells CASSLGPSGNGYTF. The CDR3 region has the DNA TGTGCCAGCAGCTTAGGCCCCTCTGGGAACGGCTACACCTTC.

This clone was recorded only once. The chain employs TRBV2 and TRBJ2-7, with TRBD2 matching over 10 bases. Losses at the gene ends were 2 bases for V and 2 bases for J; bases not matched to a gene: 0. Germline assignment: CDR1 SNHLY and CDR2 FYNNEI. CDR3 length: 14 amino acids. The CDR3 loop reads CASSESGRAYEQYF. The CDR3 bases are TGTGCCAGCAGTGAAAGCGGGAGGGCCTACGAGCAGTACTTC.

The J gene is TRBJ2-7, the V gene TRBV29-1; TRBD2 agrees at 7 bases. With V trimmed by 6 bases and J by 2 bases, 7 bases remained unmatched. Germline V lookup: CDR1 SQVTM, CDR2 ANQGSEA. The length of the CDR3 is 13 residues. CDR3 region: CSVVGGYPYEQYF. Written as DNA, the CDR3 is TGCAGCGTCGTGGGAGGGTACCCCTACGAGCAGTACTTC.

The chain uses TRBV4-1 and TRBJ2-7; 14 bases align to TRBD2. This CDR3 has 17 residues. The ends lost 0 bases at V and 5 bases at J; junction bases unmatched: 6. In germline, CDR1 is MGHRA, CDR2 YSYEKL. CDR3 residues: CASSQDRTSGRYHEQYF. The CDR3 nucleotides are TGCGCCAGCAGCCAAGACCGGACTAGCGGGAGGTACCACGAGCAGTACTTC.

The V gene is TRBV2, the J gene TRBJ2-1; 10 bases line up with TRBD2. Germline V gene lookup returns CDR1 SNHLY and CDR2 FYNNEI. Trimming took 6 bases from V and 8 from J; bases not matched to a gene: 7. The CDR3 is 14 residues long. CDR3 in DNA: TGTGCCAGCAGGCCGGGACTAGCGCCCCATGAGCAGTTCTTC. As protein: CASRPGLAPHEQFF.

This chain connects TRBV5-8 to TRBJ1-2; 10 bases match TRBD1. This CDR3 comprises 16 residues. Looked up from germline, CDR1 is SGHTS and CDR2 is YDEGEE. Germline trimming cut 4 bases from V and 3 bases from J; bases unmatched to any gene: 9. CDR3 loop: CASSPEGGQGYYGYTF. DNA for the CDR3: TGTGCCAGCAGCCCCGAGGGGGGACAGGGGTACTATGGCTACACCTTC. Variable domain in full (rest from reference TRBV5-8 and TRBJ1-2): EAGVTQSPTHLIKTRGQQATLRCSPISGHTSVYWYQQALGLGLQFLLWYDEGEERNRGNFPPRFSGRQFPNYSSELNVNALELEDSALYLCASSPEGGQGYYGYTFGSGTRLTVV.

In the case of this clone: The sample holds other DNA sequences that translate to the same CDR3. The rearrangement uses TRBV27 and TRBJ2-1; the D is unclear. The V end lost 0 bases, the J end lost 5 bases, and 5 bases lay between the germline ends. The germline gives CDR1 MNHEY, CDR2 SMNVEV (reference sequence). The length of the CDR3 is 13 residues. The CDR3 DNA reads as TGTGCCAGCAGTTTATCCGGGCACAATGAGCAGTTCTTC. As protein: CASSLSGHNEQFF.

V and J are TRBV6-4 and TRBJ2-7, with 9 positions matching TRBD1. The V gene end was trimmed by 6 bases and the J gene end by 5 bases; junction bases not matched to a gene: 11. The CDR3 length is 15 residues. CDR1 is MRHNA and CDR2 is SNTAGT in the germline V gene. CDR3 DNA sequence: TGTGCCAGCAGGGTGGGACAGGGTCTGAGCCACGAGCAGTACTTC. It specifies CASRVGQGLSHEQYF.

V is TRBV18 and J is TRBJ2-5; 11 bases match TRBD2. Unmatched junction bases numbered 5, after V lost 0 bases and J lost 2 bases. Germline V gene data show CDR1 as KGHSH and CDR2 as LQKENI. The length of the CDR3 is 17 residues. This CDR3 reads CASSPPRLAGLQETQYF. CDR3 DNA sequence: TGTGCCAGCTCACCACCGAGACTAGCGGGGTTACAAGAGACCCAGTACTTC. Together with reference TRBV18 and TRBJ2-5, the CDR3 gives the full variable domain: NAGVMQNPRHLVRRRGQEARLRCSPMKGHSHVYWYRQLPEEGLKFMVYLQKENIIDESGMPKERFSAEFPKEGPSILRIQQVVRGDSAAYFCASSPPRLAGLQETQYFGPGTRLLVL.

About this clone itself: The same CDR3 arises from other DNA sequences in this sample as well. This chain uses TRBV28 with TRBJ2-7, with 10 bases aligning to TRBD2. J was trimmed by 2 bases and V by 5 bases; bases with no gene match: 6. The CDR3 is made up of 15 amino acids. Germline V gives CDR1 MDHEN, CDR2 SYDVKM. The CDR3: CASSLLAGGTYEQYF. CDR3 DNA: TGTGCCAGCAGTCTCTTAGCGGGAGGCACCTACGAGCAGTACTTC.

This chain connects TRBV4-1 to TRBJ2-5; D uncertain. In germline, CDR1 is MGHRA, CDR2 YSYEKL. The V gene lost 1 base and the J gene lost 0 bases, with 9 bases spanning the gap. This CDR3 is 15 amino acids long. CDR3 DNA sequence: TGCGCCAGCAGCCAAGGGTACGGGTACCAAGAGACCCAGTACTTC. Its protein product is CASSQGYGYQETQYF.

The J gene is TRBJ2-1, the V gene TRBV27; tentatively, D is TRBD1 (6 bases). V was trimmed by 7 bases and J by 0 bases, leaving 10 bases between them. CDR1 is MNHEY, CDR2 SMNVEV, per germline (reference sequence). The CDR3 spans 14 residues. The CDR3 spells CASTDRSSYNEQFF. CDR3 coding DNA: TGTGCCAGCACAGACAGGAGCTCCTACAATGAGCAGTTCTTC.